This T cell receptor (beta chain) was recorded in a study of cytomegalovirus exposure and HLA in healthy donors. Study-level points and caveats: Later on, an analysis tied 15,000 to 20,000 TCR beta sequences to HLA alleles at 0.05 false discovery rate. Researchers counted around 180 TCR beta chains as cytomegalovirus-associated. By HLA locus, TCR association rates varied in a later analysis, with DRB1 showing the most and HLA-C the fewest.

PCR was performed using 60 Vbeta and 13 Jbeta primers. Libraries were prepared by immunoSEQ multiplex PCR; TCRdb keeps only in-frame clonotypes and omits some of them. The sample lists approximately 190,000 clones, approximately 77% occurring once. This CDR3 has 13 residues. CDR1 and CDR2 (germline): MNHEY, SVGAGI. V lost 7 bases, J lost 2 bases, and 11 bases lay in between. The donors comprised healthy bone marrow donors. Comment on this clone: Its specificity is not known.

This chain joins TRBV6-5 and TRBJ1-1; no reliable D call. Sequenced: PBMCs. The sequence was collected from a man aged 35 to 55 in good health and CMV-seropositive. CDR3 residues: CASTLAVNTEAFF. The CDR3, as DNA: TGTGCCAGCACCCTGGCGGTAAACACTGAAGCTTTCTTT.